This T cell receptor beta chain is drawn from a study of T cell repertoires and Cas9 in healthy adults (dated by TCRdb to between 2017 and 2018). Broadly, across the study: Within the CD4 and CD8 compartments, the researchers characterized SpCas9-reactive T cells in terms of multi-effector potency, cytotoxicity and lineage determination. This study looked at whether people already carry T cell immunity to the Streptococcus pyogenes Cas9 nuclease (SpCas9), the enzyme used in CRISPR gene editing.

To prepare the library, the immunoSEQ multiplex PCR assay was applied. In its TCRdb copy, this immuneACCESS table keeps in-frame sequences only and misses some clones. Where compared with another copy, unresolved V genes explain less than half of these, and the others have no known cause. This sample gives 20,000 to 25,000 clones in total; roughly 89% of them show up just once. Of the sample, 1.5% to 1.8% falls within the top ten clones. Healthy humans served as the donors. Notes on this clone: Its target antigen remains unknown. No per-base quality is available; no much larger clone lies one base away.

The CDR1 and CDR2 encoded by the germline V gene are SGHRS and YFSETQ. Trimming takes 7 bases off V and 3 bases off J; junction bases not matched to a gene: 4. From the cysteine up to the phenylalanine, the CDR3 has a length of 14 residues. The entry retains the CDR3 DNA only, 42 bases that are in frame from base 1. Overall study results and their limits: In vitro, the proliferation and function of SpCas9-reactive effector T cells were reported to be mitigated by SpCas9-reactive regulatory T cells.

The chain is made from TRBV5-1 and TRBJ2-1, with 10 bases matching TRBD2. The sequence was obtained from a human donor in good health. Specimen: CD4+ effector T cells (CD127+, CD25-, CD137-, CD154-) from PBMCs; culture status not recorded. CDR3 sequence: CASHLAGDYNEQFF. DNA sequence: TGCGCCAGCCACCTAGCGGGAGACTACAATGAGCAGTTCTTC.